The clone carrying this T cell receptor (beta chain) was counted many times. The germline gene is not matched at one end of the junction; a read error may be the cause. CDR1 is SGHRS and CDR2 is YFSETQ in the germline V gene. The CDR3 runs to 11 residues. This sample stems from a study of CD8 T cells in Susac syndrome. A quantity of roughly 0.5 to 1 ug RNA underwent reverse transcription using random hexamers. With immunoSEQ multiplex PCR, TCR beta CDR3 was amplified across 54 Vbeta and 13 Jbeta. MiXCR was run by TCRdb on the immunoSEQ multiplex PCR reads, yielding one entry per CDR3 protein. The table lists about 210,000 distinct CDR3 sequences, 95% of them singletons, with roughly 0.1% in the top ten. TCR beta sequences were obtained from blood CD8+ and CD4+ T cells. Patients with stable or active relapsing-remitting disease, all of them treatment-naive, made up the multiple sclerosis controls. Both CD4+ and CD8+ T cells were negatively isolated, and TEMRA cells underwent FACS enrichment.

This sequence joins TRBV5-1 and TRBJ2-5; D unresolved. Sequencing was done on a sample of CD4+ T cells from PBMCs. The TCR comes from a human donor with multiple sclerosis. CDR3 loop: CASSLKETQYF. In DNA form, the CDR3 reads TGTGCCAGCAGCTTAAAAGAGACCCAGTACTTC.